This entry lists 2 T cell receptor beta chains sequenced from one sample in a study of technical replicates of blood from a handful of donors. Here immunoSEQ multiplex PCR was the method, and the copy in TCRdb shows in-frame clones only, minus some. The profile shows over 10,000 clones, just under 95% of them singletons. The specimen was PBMCs. The receptors were gathered from a human donor in good health.

This clone was counted between two and nine times. The CDR3 region has the DNA TGTGCCAGCAGTGCAGGGGAGAATCAGCCCCAGCATTTT. It specifies CASSAGENQPQHF. The V gene is TRBV2, the J gene TRBJ1-5; a possible D gene is TRBD1 (6 bases). The CDR3 length is 13 residues. Germline V gene data show CDR1 as SNHLY and CDR2 as FYNNEI. The V end was cut by 4 bases, the J end by 4 bases, with 8 bases between. Full variable domain (remainder filled in from reference TRBV2 and TRBJ1-5): EPEVTQTPSHQVTQMGQEVILRCVPISNHLYFYWYRQILGQKVEFLVSFYNNEISEKSEIFDDQFSVERPDGSNFTLKIRSTKLEDSAMYFCASSAGENQPQHFGDGTRLSIL.

This clone occurred once. CDR3 sequence reads: CAGATTSRGTDTQYF. DNA of the CDR3: TGTGCCGGAGCAACGACTAGCCGGGGCACAGATACGCAGTATTTT. The chain carries TRBV28 and TRBJ2-3, with TRBD2 identical over 7 bases. The CDR3 is made up of 15 amino acids. V gave up 11 bases and J gave up 1 base; unmatched junction bases: 12. Germline CDR1 MDHEN, CDR2 SYDVKM.